The 18 T cell receptor beta chains below all came from one sample that was sequenced in a study of Ad26.COV2.S vaccination and SARS-CoV-2 variants (dated by TCRdb to the early 2020s). The sample's treatment or condition label, in plain terms: roughly 20 received Ad26.COV2.S at low or high dose, single or two shots; several received placebo; per-sample allocation not given. Repertoires of vaccine and placebo recipients were sequenced from samples taken on day 63 after the first injection. Library method: the immunoSEQ multiplex PCR assay. The clones in this table, taken by TCRdb from immuneACCESS, are in-frame only. Not every clone is retained; where verified, under half of the shortfall comes from an unresolved V gene, and the cause of the rest is unknown. This sample is represented by some 520,000 clones; around nine tenths of them were singletons. About 13% of the sample comes from the top ten.

The sequences come from peripheral blood, collected in a trial of Ad26.COV2.S vaccine versus placebo. The receptor source for this set is a person between 18 and 65 years old who received the Ad26.COV2.S COVID-19 vaccine or a placebo.

CDR3 residues: CSAASGKSTDTQYF. The CDR3 coding sequence is TGCAGCGCCGCTAGCGGAAAGAGCACAGATACGCAGTATTTT. The chain recombines TRBV29-1 with TRBJ2-3; TRBD2 matches at 7 bases. V gave up 7 bases and J gave up 0 bases; unmatched junction bases: 7. This CDR3 has 14 residues. The germline CDR1 and CDR2 sequences are SQVTM and ANQGSEA.

The rearrangement uses TRBV30 and TRBJ2-5; D remains unclear. Trimming took off 2 bases at V and 3 bases at J, with 7 bases between the two ends. The germline gives CDR1 GTSNPN, CDR2 SVGIG (reference sequence). The CDR3 has 12 residues. The CDR3 bases are TGTGCCTGGAGTAACCTAAAAGAGACCCAGTACTTC. It is translated as CAWSNLKETQYF.

The rearrangement links TRBV2 to TRBJ1-3; D is uncertain. V lost 7 bases and J 4 bases, leaving 14 bases between the germline ends. The germline V gene encodes CDR1 SNHLY and CDR2 FYNNEI. This CDR3 is built from 14 residues. CDR3 in DNA: TGTGCCAGCAAAAAAGCGGGGATCGGAAACACCATATATTTT. It is translated as CASKKAGIGNTIYF.

V and J are TRBV2 and TRBJ2-7; D is undetermined. CDR3 length: 14 residues. Trimming removed 1 base from V and 2 bases from J, with 9 bases in between. The germline V gene encodes CDR1 SNHLY and CDR2 FYNNEI. CDR3 DNA: TGTGCCAGCAGTGAAGATCCGGTCCCCTACGAGCAGTACTTC. Translated: CASSEDPVPYEQYF.

This rearrangement joins TRBV7-9 to TRBJ2-2; D remains ambiguous. CDR1 and CDR2 from the germline V gene are SEHNR and FQNEAQ (reference sequence). The CDR3 sequence is 15 residues long. Trimming took 5 bases from V and 2 from J, leaving 12 bases between them. The CDR3, as DNA: TGTGCCAGCAGCCCCCCCCGAGCAAACACCGGGGAGCTGTTTTTT. It yields the protein CASSPPRANTGELFF.

The rearrangement uses TRBV7-2 and TRBJ2-7; D unresolved. The germline CDR1 and CDR2 sequences are SGHTA and FQGNSA. The CDR3 runs to 13 residues. The V end lost 7 bases, the J end lost 3 bases, and 13 bases lay between the germline ends. The CDR3 bases are TGTGCCAGCACAAGGAACAGACTCTACGAGCAGTACTTC. This translates into CASTRNRLYEQYF.

About this clone: Distinct nucleotide sequences in the sample also encode this CDR3. The chain is built from TRBV5-4 and TRBJ2-7, with a tentative D call TRBD2 (6 bases). The germline V gene has CDR1 SGHNT and CDR2 YYREEE (reference sequence). With 2 bases removed from V and 0 bases from J, the gap between germline ends came to 9 bases. CDR3 size: 14 residues. In DNA, the CDR3 is TGTGCCAGCAGCTTATCCGGGAGCTCCTACGAGCAGTACTTC. It translates to CASSLSGSSYEQYF.

The V call is TRBV9, the J call TRBJ2-7; TRBD1 agrees at 10 bases. Germline values: CDR1 SGDLS, CDR2 YYNGEE. Germline trimming cut 3 bases from V and 7 bases from J; bases unmatched to any gene: 7. The CDR3 covers 14 residues. The CDR3 DNA follows: TGTGCCAGCAGCGAAAGACAGGGGGCGGGGGAGCAGTACTTC. It yields the protein CASSERQGAGEQYF.

The J gene is TRBJ2-1, the V gene TRBV28; D might be TRBD1 (5 bases). The CDR3 is 17 residues long. V gave up 6 bases and J gave up 2 bases, with 20 bases separating them. Germline values: CDR1 MDHEN, CDR2 SYDVKM. The CDR3 region is CASRHPGLKDTYNEQFF. DNA of the CDR3: TGTGCCAGCAGGCATCCGGGCCTGAAGGACACCTACAATGAGCAGTTCTTC. The variable domain in full, with the rest retrieved from reference TRBV28 and TRBJ2-1, is DVKVTQSSRYLVKRTGEKVFLECVQDMDHENMFWYRQDPGLGLRLIYFSYDVKMKEKGDIPEGYSVSREKKERFSLILESASTNQTSMYLCASRHPGLKDTYNEQFFGPGTRLTVL.

As DNA, the CDR3 is TGTGCCAGCAGTCACAGGGGATTTGGCTACACCTTC. Its translation is CASSHRGFGYTF. This chain connects TRBV12-3 or TRBV12-4 to TRBJ1-2, with 7 bases that match TRBD1. The CDR3 runs 12 residues. V gave up 5 bases and J gave up 7 bases; unmatched junction bases: 4.

V usage is TRBV9 and J usage is TRBJ2-6; the match to TRBD1 covers 11 bases. The CDR3 is 17 amino acids. V lost 4 bases and J lost 1; bases outside the gene matches: 4. CDR1 is SGDLS, CDR2 YYNGEE, per germline. CDR3 residues: CASSYGQGASGANVLTF. The CDR3 DNA reads as TGTGCCAGCAGCTATGGACAGGGGGCGTCTGGGGCCAACGTCCTGACTTTC. Full variable domain (remainder filled in from reference TRBV9 and TRBJ2-6): DSGVTQTPKHLITATGQRVTLRCSPRSGDLSVYWYQQSLDQGLQFLIQYYNGEERAKGNILERFSAQQFPDLHSELNLSSLELGDSALYFCASSYGQGASGANVLTFGAGSRLTVL.

Of note for this clone: This same CDR3 is encoded by further DNA sequences in the sample. The chain recombines TRBV24-1 with TRBJ2-7; D is unresolved. Deletions cut 9 bases from V and 1 base from J, with 15 bases between. The CDR3 has 14 residues. The germline CDR1 and CDR2 sequences are KGHDR and SFDVKD. The CDR3 here is CATSDAGYSYEQYF. The CDR3 nucleotides are TGTGCCACCTCGGACGCAGGTTATTCCTACGAGCAGTACTTC.

This sequence joins TRBV29-1 and TRBJ1-2, with 8 bases identical to TRBD1. In germline, CDR1 is SQVTM, CDR2 ANQGSEA. The V segment lost 8 bases and the J segment 7 bases; nucleotides outside the gene matches: 9. The CDR3 has 12 residues. In DNA, the CDR3 is TGCAGCACAGGGGGGAAGGGTGGTGGCTACACCTTC. Its translation: CSTGGKGGGYTF.

V and J are TRBV2 and TRBJ2-2; a possible D gene is TRBD2 (6 bases). Germline CDR1 is SNHLY and CDR2 is FYNNEI. The CDR3 runs 14 residues. Deletions cut 8 bases from V and 8 bases from J, with 18 bases between. The chain's CDR3 is CASYTGESVGELFF. Written as DNA, the CDR3 is TGTGCCAGCTATACGGGGGAGTCGGTTGGGGAGCTGTTTTTT.

The V gene is TRBV2, the J gene TRBJ2-6, with D uncertain. The CDR3 loop spans 15 amino acids. V lost 3 bases and J lost 4, with 10 bases in between. The germline gives CDR1 SNHLY, CDR2 FYNNEI. The DNA of the CDR3 is TGTGCCAGCAGTGATCAAGGGTCCGGGGCCAACGTCCTGACTTTC. This encodes CASSDQGSGANVLTF.

The chain uses TRBV2 and TRBJ1-6; D may be TRBD1 (6 bases). The V gene's germline CDR1 is SNHLY and CDR2 FYNNEI. V was shortened by 6 bases and J by 5 bases, with 14 bases between the two germline ends. CDR3 length: 15 amino acids. The CDR3 region has the DNA TGTGCCAGCAGGGGGGGGGCAGGGAATAATTCACCCCTCCACTTT. Translation: CASRGGAGNNSPLHF.

CDR3 DNA: TGTGCCAGCACCTCCGCCGCTAGGGGCAATCAGCCCCAGCATTTT. As protein: CASTSAARGNQPQHF. This chain connects TRBV28 to TRBJ1-5, with unresolved D. Between the trimmed V and J ends, which lost 7 bases and 2 bases, there was a span of 15 bases. In germline, CDR1 is MDHEN, CDR2 SYDVKM. The CDR3 consists of 15 residues.

CDR3: CAWGRNNSPLHF. CDR3 nucleotide sequence: TGTGCCTGGGGACGGAATAATTCACCCCTCCACTTT. This chain joins TRBV30 and TRBJ1-6; D is unresolved. V lost 5 bases, J lost 5 bases, and 7 bases lay in between. Germline-derived CDR1 and CDR2 are GTSNPN and SVGIG (reference sequence). The CDR3 is 12 residues long.